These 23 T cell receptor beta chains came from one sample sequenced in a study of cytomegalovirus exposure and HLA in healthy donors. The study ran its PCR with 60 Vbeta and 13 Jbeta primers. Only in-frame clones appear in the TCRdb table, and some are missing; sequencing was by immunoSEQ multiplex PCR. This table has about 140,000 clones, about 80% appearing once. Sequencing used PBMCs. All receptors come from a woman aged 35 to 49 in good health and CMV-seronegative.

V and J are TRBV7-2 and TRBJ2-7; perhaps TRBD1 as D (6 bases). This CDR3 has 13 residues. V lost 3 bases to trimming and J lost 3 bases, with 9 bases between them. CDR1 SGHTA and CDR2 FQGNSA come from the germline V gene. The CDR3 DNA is TGTGCCAGCAGCTTCACAGGGAACTACGAGCAGTACTTC. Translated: CASSFTGNYEQYF.

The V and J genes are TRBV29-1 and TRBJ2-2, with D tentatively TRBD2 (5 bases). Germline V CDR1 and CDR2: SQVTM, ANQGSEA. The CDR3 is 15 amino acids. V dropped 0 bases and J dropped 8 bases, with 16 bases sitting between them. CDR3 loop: CSVEETEGWSGELFF. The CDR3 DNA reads TGCAGCGTTGAAGAAACCGAGGGCTGGTCTGGGGAGCTGTTTTTT.

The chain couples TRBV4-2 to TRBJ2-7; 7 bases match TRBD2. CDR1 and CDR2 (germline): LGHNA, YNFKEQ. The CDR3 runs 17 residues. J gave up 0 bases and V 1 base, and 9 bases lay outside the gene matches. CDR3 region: CASSQGGGWGFSYEQYF. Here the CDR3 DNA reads TGTGCCAGCAGCCAAGGGGGGGGGTGGGGGTTCTCCTACGAGCAGTACTTC.

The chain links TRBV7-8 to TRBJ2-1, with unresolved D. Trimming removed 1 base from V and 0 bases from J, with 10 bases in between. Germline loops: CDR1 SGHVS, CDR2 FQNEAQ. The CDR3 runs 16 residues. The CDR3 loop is CASSLERRSSYNEQFF. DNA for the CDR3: TGTGCCAGCAGCTTAGAACGTAGAAGCTCCTACAATGAGCAGTTCTTC.

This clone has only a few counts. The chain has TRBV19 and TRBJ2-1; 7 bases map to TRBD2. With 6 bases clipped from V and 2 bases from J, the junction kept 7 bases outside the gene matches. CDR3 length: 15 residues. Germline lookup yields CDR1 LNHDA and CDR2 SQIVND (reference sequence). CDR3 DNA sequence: TGTGCCAGTAGCATAAGCGGGATCACCTACAATGAGCAGTTCTTC. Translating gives CASSISGITYNEQFF.

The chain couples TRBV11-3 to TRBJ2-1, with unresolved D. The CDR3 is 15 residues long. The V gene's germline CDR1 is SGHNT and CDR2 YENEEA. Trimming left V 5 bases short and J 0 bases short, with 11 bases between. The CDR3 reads CASSIGFSSYNEQFF. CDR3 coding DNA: TGTGCCAGCAGCATAGGATTTAGCTCCTACAATGAGCAGTTCTTC.

The CDR3 region is CASSTGYQPQHF. The CDR3 nucleotides are TGTGCCAGTTCGACAGGATATCAGCCCCAGCATTTT. V usage is TRBV2 and J usage is TRBJ1-5, with D possibly TRBD1 on 6 matching bases. Germline V gene lookup returns CDR1 SNHLY and CDR2 FYNNEI. V lost 9 bases and J lost 5, with 11 bases in between. The CDR3 contains 12 residues.

CDR3 amino acids: CASSKTGGYEQYF. CDR3 in DNA: TGTGCCAGTAGTAAGACAGGGGGCTACGAGCAGTACTTC. This rearrangement joins TRBV19 to TRBJ2-7, with TRBD1 matching over 9 bases. J was trimmed by 3 bases and V by 4 bases; bases with no gene match: 1. Germline V CDR1 and CDR2: LNHDA, SQIVND (reference sequence). This CDR3 region has 13 residues.

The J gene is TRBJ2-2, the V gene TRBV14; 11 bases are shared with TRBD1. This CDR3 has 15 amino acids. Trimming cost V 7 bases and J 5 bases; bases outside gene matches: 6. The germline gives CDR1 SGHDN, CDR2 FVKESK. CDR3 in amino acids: CASKKDRGQTGELFF. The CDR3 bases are TGTGCCAGCAAAAAGGACAGGGGGCAAACCGGGGAGCTGTTTTTT.

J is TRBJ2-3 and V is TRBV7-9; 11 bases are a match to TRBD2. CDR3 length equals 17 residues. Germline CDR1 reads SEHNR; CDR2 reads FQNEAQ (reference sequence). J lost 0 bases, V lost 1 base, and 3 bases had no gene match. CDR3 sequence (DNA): TGTGCCAGCAGCTTAGGGACTAGCGGGCCTAGCACAGATACGCAGTATTTT. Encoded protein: CASSLGTSGPSTDTQYF.

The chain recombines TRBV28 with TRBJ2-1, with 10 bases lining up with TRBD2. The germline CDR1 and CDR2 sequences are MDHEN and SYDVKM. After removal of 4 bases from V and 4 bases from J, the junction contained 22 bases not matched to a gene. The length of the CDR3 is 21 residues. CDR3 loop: CASSSRLVSGRLALRYNEQFF. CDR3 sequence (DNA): TGTGCCAGCAGTTCCCGCCTGGTTAGCGGGAGGCTAGCCCTCAGGTACAATGAGCAGTTCTTC.

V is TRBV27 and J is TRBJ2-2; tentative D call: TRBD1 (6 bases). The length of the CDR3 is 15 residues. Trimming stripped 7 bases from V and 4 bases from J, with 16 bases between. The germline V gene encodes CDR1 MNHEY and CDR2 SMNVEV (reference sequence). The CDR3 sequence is CASNIMGAGTGELFF. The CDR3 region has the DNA TGTGCCAGCAACATAATGGGGGCGGGCACCGGGGAGCTGTTTTTT.

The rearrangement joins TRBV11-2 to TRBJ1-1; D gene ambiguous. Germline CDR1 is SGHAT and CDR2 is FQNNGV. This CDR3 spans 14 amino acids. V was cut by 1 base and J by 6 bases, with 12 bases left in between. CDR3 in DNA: TGTGCCAGCAGCTTAGCTCCCTTATCTTCTGAAGCTTTCTTT. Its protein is CASSLAPLSSEAFF.

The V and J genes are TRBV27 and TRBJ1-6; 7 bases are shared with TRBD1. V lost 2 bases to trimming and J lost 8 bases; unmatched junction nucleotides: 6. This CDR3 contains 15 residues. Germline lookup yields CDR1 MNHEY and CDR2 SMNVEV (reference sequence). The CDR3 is CASSLDSGQYSPLHF. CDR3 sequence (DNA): TGTGCCAGCAGTTTAGATTCGGGACAGTATTCACCCCTCCACTTT.

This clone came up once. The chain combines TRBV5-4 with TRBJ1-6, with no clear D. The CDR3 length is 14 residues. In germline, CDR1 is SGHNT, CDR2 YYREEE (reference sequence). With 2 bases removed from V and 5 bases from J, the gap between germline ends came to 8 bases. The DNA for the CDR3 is TGTGCCAGCAGCTTAGGAGTCGATAATTCACCCCTCCACTTT. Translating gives CASSLGVDNSPLHF.

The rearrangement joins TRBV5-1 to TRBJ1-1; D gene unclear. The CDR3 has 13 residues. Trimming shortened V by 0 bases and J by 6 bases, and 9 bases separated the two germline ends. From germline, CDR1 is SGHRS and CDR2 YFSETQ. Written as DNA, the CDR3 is TGCGCCAGCAGCTTGGACAGTATCCCTGAAGCTTTCTTT. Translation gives CASSLDSIPEAFF.

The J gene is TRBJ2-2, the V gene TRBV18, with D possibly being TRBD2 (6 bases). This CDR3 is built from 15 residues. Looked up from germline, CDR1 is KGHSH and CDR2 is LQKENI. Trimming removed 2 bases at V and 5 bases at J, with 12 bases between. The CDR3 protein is CASSPSTRGTGELFF. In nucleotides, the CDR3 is TGTGCCAGCTCACCATCAACCCGGGGGACCGGGGAGCTGTTTTTT.

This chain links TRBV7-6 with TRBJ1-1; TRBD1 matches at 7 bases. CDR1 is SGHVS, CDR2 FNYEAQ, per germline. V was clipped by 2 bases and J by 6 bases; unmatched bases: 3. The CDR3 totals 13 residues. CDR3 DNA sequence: TGTGCCAGCAGCTTATCCAGGGGGGCTGAAGCTTTCTTT. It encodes CASSLSRGAEAFF. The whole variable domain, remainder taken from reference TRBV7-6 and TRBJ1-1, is GAGVSQSPRYKVTKRGQDVALRCDPISGHVSLYWYRQALGQGPEFLTYFNYEAQQDKSGLPNDRFSAERPEGSISTLTIQRTEQRDSAMYRCASSLSRGAEAFFGQGTRLTVV.

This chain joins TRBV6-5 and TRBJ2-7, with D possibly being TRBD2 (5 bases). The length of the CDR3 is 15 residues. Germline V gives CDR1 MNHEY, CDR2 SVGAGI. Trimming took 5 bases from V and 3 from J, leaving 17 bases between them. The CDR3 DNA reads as TGTGCCAGCAGTCCCCGAGCGGCCGAACACTACGAGCAGTACTTC. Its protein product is CASSPRAAEHYEQYF.

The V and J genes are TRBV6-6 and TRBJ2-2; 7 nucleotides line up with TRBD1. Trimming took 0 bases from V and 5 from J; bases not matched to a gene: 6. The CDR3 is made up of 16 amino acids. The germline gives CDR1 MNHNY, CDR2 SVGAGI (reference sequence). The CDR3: CASSYSKGGGTGELFF. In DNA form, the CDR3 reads TGTGCCAGCAGTTACTCGAAAGGGGGCGGAACCGGGGAGCTGTTTTTT.

The CDR3 DNA sequence: TGTGCCAGCAGTTTACAACTAGCGGGAACCTACGAGCAGTACTTC. It specifies CASSLQLAGTYEQYF. The chain joins TRBV28 to TRBJ2-7; 10 bases map to TRBD2. The CDR3 extends over 15 amino acids. Germline assignment: CDR1 MDHEN and CDR2 SYDVKM. The trim removed 2 bases at V and 2 bases at J, leaving 3 bases unmatched.

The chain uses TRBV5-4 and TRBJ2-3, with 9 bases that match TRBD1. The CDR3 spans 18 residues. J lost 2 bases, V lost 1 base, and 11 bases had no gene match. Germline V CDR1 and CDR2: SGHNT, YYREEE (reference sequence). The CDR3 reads CASSLTTGGATHTDTQYF. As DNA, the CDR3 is TGTGCCAGCAGCTTGACGACAGGGGGGGCCACACACACAGATACGCAGTATTTT.

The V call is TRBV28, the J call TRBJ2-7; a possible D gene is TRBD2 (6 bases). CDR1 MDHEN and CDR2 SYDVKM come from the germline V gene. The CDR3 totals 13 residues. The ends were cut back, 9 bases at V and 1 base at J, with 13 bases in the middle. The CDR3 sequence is CAREREKSYEQYF. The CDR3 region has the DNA TGTGCCAGAGAACGGGAGAAGTCCTACGAGCAGTACTTC.